This TCR beta chain came from a study of blood T cells in healthy people across ages. Study results and caveats: Naive and antigen-experienced cells were not separated, limiting conclusive comparison. While age rose, TCR beta diversity per million T cells dropped in a roughly linear way.

This clonotype has a handful of counts. What it binds is not known. A second PCR of roughly 7 to 11 cycles used a sample-barcoded 5' primer and a J-beta primer mix. TCRdb passed the 5' RACE reads through MiXCR, listing each CDR3 protein once. The data hold about 1 million distinct CDR3 sequences, with less than 50% observed a single time. This CDR3 spans 17 amino acids. V dropped 4 bases and J dropped 8; count of bases not matched to a gene: 16. Germline CDR1 LGHDT, CDR2 YNNKEL (reference sequence). The sample consisted of blood. The chain uses TRBV3-1 and TRBJ2-1, with 8 bases lining up with TRBD1. The TCR was taken from a woman aged 55-75 years in good health. The CDR3 loop is CASSLRSAGQGRDEQFF. The CDR3 DNA is TGTGCCAGCAGCCTAAGATCAGCTGGACAGGGTCGGGATGAGCAGTTCTTC.